This TCR beta chain is drawn from a study of response to subunit inactivated influenza vaccine. Study-level findings and limits: The authors put forward the suggestion that each seasonal influenza vaccination may bring in only a limited number of new T cells.

CDR1 is SNHLY and CDR2 is FYNNEI in the germline V gene. Trimming cost V 2 bases and J 0 bases; bases outside gene matches: 11. The CDR3 consists of 18 residues. This clonotype has a handful of counts. Its antigen is as yet unknown. TCRdb re-analysed the RT-PCR reads in MiXCR, keeping a single row per CDR3 protein. In the table there are under 550,000 distinct CDR3 sequences, around 8% of which are singletons. The starting material was PBMCs from blood, obtained less than 30 months after vaccination. The clonotype comes from a man aged 45-69 years who received an inactivated influenza vaccine. The chain links TRBV2 to TRBJ2-3, with 7 bases fitting TRBD2. The CDR3: CASSEREGSPPSTDTQYF. DNA of the CDR3: TGTGCCAGCAGTGAAAGGGAGGGCTCACCCCCTAGCACAGATACGCAGTATTTT.